This T cell receptor (beta chain) was obtained from a study of T cell changes during pregnancy in multiple sclerosis. Using immunoSEQ multiplex PCR, the repertoire was profiled, and TCRdb retains in-frame clones only, with some absent. This sample has more than 15,000 clones, with approximately 84% found just once. With regard to this clone: Mismatch with germline at one junction end may stem from a read error.

The source of this sequence is a female donor in good health, enrolled as a control in a pregnancy study. The source material was CD8+ T cells from peripheral blood mononuclear cells, sampled in the second trimester of pregnancy.

CDR3: CASSFPPYF. The CDR3 DNA reads TGTGCCAGCAGTTTTCCCCCCTACTTC. The J gene is TRBJ1-2, the V gene TRBV28; the D is unclear. This CDR3 comprises 9 residues. The V gene's germline CDR1 is MDHEN and CDR2 SYDVKM.